These T cell receptor beta chains were read from a single sample in a study of T cell responses to AZD1222 COVID-19 vaccine. Here immunoSEQ multiplex PCR was the method, and the copy in TCRdb shows in-frame clones only, minus some. Of 120,000 or so clones in the sample, approximately 88% were seen once. The material was peripheral blood, obtained on day 0 of AZD1222 vaccination. The receptors were gathered from an adult in good health. The CDR3 runs from the conserved cysteine through the conserved F or W. Each record gives: D gene, J gene, clone size, V gene, CDR3 length, CDR3 protein, CDR3 DNA. A D gene is named only where the DNA matches it firmly. Size values are once, few and many counts, or a class for expanded clones, and some rows have none.

>.|TRBJ2-1|.|TRBV30|14
CAWSVNRADNEQFF
TGTGCCTGGAGTGTAAACAGGGCCGACAATGAGCAGTTCTTC
>.|TRBJ2-5|.|TRBV7-3|15
CASRSQSGPQETQYF
TGTGCCAGCAGATCTCAAAGCGGCCCCCAAGAGACCCAGTACTTC
>TRBD1|TRBJ1-2|.|TRBV19|20
CASSTRQGFPTGGKIYGYTF
TGTGCCAGTAGTACAAGACAGGGTTTTCCAACAGGGGGGAAGATCTATGGCTACACCTTC
>TRBD1|TRBJ1-2|.|TRBV7-2|13
CASSRRGTEGYTF
TGTGCCAGCAGCCGACGCGGGACAGAAGGCTACACCTTC
>.|TRBJ1-3|.|TRBV3-1/TRBV3-2|16
CASSHINRDFGNTIYF
TGTGCCAGCAGCCACATCAACAGGGACTTTGGAAACACCATATATTTT
>.|TRBJ2-7|.|TRBV2|15
CASSDSPGMSHEQYF
TGTGCCAGCAGTGATTCTCCAGGCATGAGCCACGAGCAGTACTTC
>TRBD1|TRBJ1-2|.|TRBV27|14
CASSYRTGLGGYTF
TGTGCCAGCAGTTATCGGACAGGGCTGGGTGGCTACACCTTC
>.|TRBJ1-1|.|TRBV19|13
CASSTRMYTEAFF
TGTGCCAGTAGTACCCGGATGTACACTGAAGCTTTCTTT
>.|TRBJ2-3|once|TRBV7-9|13
CASSLLAWDTQYF
TGTGCCAGCAGCTTACTGGCGTGGGATACGCAGTATTTT
>TRBD2|TRBJ2-1|.|TRBV5-6|15
CASSLGLAGAAEQFF
TGTGCCAGCAGCTTGGGACTAGCGGGAGCCGCCGAGCAGTTCTTC
>.|TRBJ2-5|once|TRBV19|17
CASSMRGERRAGETQYF
TGTGCCAGTAGTATGCGAGGGGAAAGAAGAGCAGGGGAGACCCAGTACTTC
>.|TRBJ2-7|.|TRBV4-2|12
CASSQDGAEQYF
TGTGCCAGCAGCCAAGATGGGGCCGAGCAGTACTTC
>.|TRBJ2-2|.|TRBV24-1|16
CATSDRRAANTGELFF
TGTGCCACCAGTGATCGCCGGGCGGCGAACACCGGGGAGCTGTTTTTT
>TRBD1|TRBJ1-4|.|TRBV15|15
CATSREGTGDEKLFF
TGTGCCACCAGCAGAGAAGGGACAGGGGACGAAAAACTGTTTTTT
>.|TRBJ1-1|.|TRBV9|14
CASSVGGVGSEAFF
TGTGCCAGCAGCGTAGGCGGGGTCGGGTCTGAAGCTTTCTTT
>.|TRBJ1-6|.|TRBV7-9|15
CASSLAGGRNSPLHF
TGTGCCAGCAGCCTAGCCGGGGGCAGGAATTCACCCCTCCACTTT
>TRBD2|TRBJ2-7|.|TRBV3-1/TRBV3-2|14
CASSPRLATNEQYF
TGTGCCAGCAGTCCACGACTAGCCACGAACGAGCAGTACTTC
>.|TRBJ2-3|.|TRBV18|15
CASSQAGRGTDTQYF
TGTGCCAGCTCTCAGGCGGGCAGGGGCACAGATACGCAGTATTTT
>.|TRBJ1-3|.|TRBV5-1|15
CASSSGGHSGNTIYF
TGCGCCAGCAGCTCGGGGGGACACTCTGGAAACACCATATATTTT
>TRBD1|TRBJ1-2|.|TRBV6-2/TRBV6-3|12
CASSTSGTAHTF
TGTGCCAGCAGCACCTCTGGGACAGCTCACACCTTC
>.|TRBJ2-7|many|TRBV4-1|15
CASSQEQGNLYEQYF
TGCGCCAGCAGCCAAGAGCAGGGAAACCTCTACGAGCAGTACTTC
>.|TRBJ1-4|.|TRBV5-1|15
CASSLDGLTNEKLFF
TGCGCCAGCAGCTTGGATGGGTTAACTAATGAAAAACTGTTTTTT
>TRBD1|TRBJ2-7|.|TRBV7-2|15
CASSLGQSSSYEQYF
TGTGCCAGCAGCTTGGGACAGTCCAGCTCCTACGAGCAGTACTTC
>.|TRBJ2-2|once|TRBV5-1|15
CASSLDTPNTGELFF
TGCGCCAGCAGCTTGGACACTCCGAACACCGGGGAGCTGTTTTTT
>.|TRBJ1-3|.|TRBV30|16
CAWSVGSASSGNTIYF
TGTGCCTGGAGTGTTGGGTCGGCAAGCTCTGGAAACACCATATATTTT
>TRBD2|TRBJ2-5|.|TRBV7-6|17
CASSLGGVLAGGETQYF
TGTGCCAGCAGCTTAGGAGGTGTTCTAGCGGGGGGAGAGACCCAGTACTTC
>TRBD1|TRBJ1-5|.|TRBV7-2|15
CASSSGTGSYQPQHF
TGTGCCAGCAGCTCCGGGACAGGGTCCTATCAGCCCCAGCATTTT
>.|TRBJ1-1|.|TRBV3-1/TRBV3-2|14
CASSYRGLNTEAFF
TGTGCCAGCAGCTACAGAGGATTGAACACTGAAGCTTTCTTT
>TRBD2|TRBJ2-3|.|TRBV9|16
CASSVGTSGASDTQYF
TGTGCCAGCAGCGTCGGGACTAGCGGGGCCTCAGATACGCAGTATTTT
>TRBD1|TRBJ1-6|.|TRBV7-8|15
CASSLVDRVNSPLHF
TGTGCCAGCAGCTTAGTGGACAGGGTAAATTCACCCCTCCACTTT
>.|TRBJ2-7|.|TRBV27|14
CASSLESTAYEQYF
TGTGCCAGCAGTTTAGAGTCAACAGCCTACGAGCAGTACTTC
>.|TRBJ1-2|.|TRBV7-6|15
CASSPDSLSDYGYTF
TGTGCCAGCAGTCCCGACAGCCTTTCGGACTATGGCTACACCTTC
>TRBD1|TRBJ2-1|.|TRBV9|14
CASSATGPYNEQFF
TGTGCCAGCAGCGCGACAGGGCCCTACAATGAGCAGTTCTTC
>.|TRBJ1-5|.|TRBV3-1/TRBV3-2|14
CASSLSGETQPQHF
TGTGCCAGCAGCCTCTCCGGGGAGACCCAGCCCCAGCATTTT
>.|TRBJ2-5|.|TRBV5-4|17
CASSLVGQGSLQETQYF
TGTGCCAGCAGCTTGGTTGGGCAGGGTTCCCTCCAAGAGACCCAGTACTTC
>TRBD2|TRBJ2-1|.|TRBV6-6|17
CASSPGTSGISRNEQFF
TGTGCCAGCAGTCCCGGGACTAGCGGGATCTCGAGGAATGAGCAGTTCTTC
>.|TRBJ1-1|.|TRBV5-4|15
CASSSARTANTEAFF
TGTGCCAGCAGCTCCGCCAGGACAGCAAACACTGAAGCTTTCTTT
>.|TRBJ2-6|once|TRBV30|12
CAWSSGANVLTF
TGTGCCTGGTCCTCTGGGGCCAACGTCCTGACTTTC
>.|TRBJ1-2|.|TRBV9|15
CASSVENRPNYGYTF
TGTGCCAGCAGCGTAGAGAACAGGCCCAACTATGGCTACACCTTC
>TRBD1|TRBJ1-2|.|TRBV6-5|12
CASTGQGDGYTF
TGTGCCAGCACCGGACAGGGGGATGGCTACACCTTC
>TRBD1|TRBJ1-2|.|TRBV6-5|13
CASSLGDSYGYTF
TGTGCCAGCAGCCTGGGGGACAGCTATGGCTACACCTTC
>.|TRBJ2-7|.|TRBV7-2|14
CASSLGAGAYEQYF
TGTGCCAGCAGCTTGGGGGCGGGGGCCTACGAGCAGTACTTC
>.|TRBJ2-2|.|TRBV5-1|15
CASSLLGRNTGELFF
TGCGCCAGCAGCTTACTCGGAAGGAACACCGGGGAGCTGTTTTTT
>.|TRBJ2-7|once|TRBV27|13
CASRPQDSYEQYF
TGTGCCAGCAGACCACAGGACTCCTACGAGCAGTACTTC
>.|TRBJ2-2|.|TRBV19|11
CASSMRRELFF
TGTGCCAGTAGTATGAGGAGGGAGCTGTTTTTT
>.|TRBJ2-7|once|TRBV5-1|15
CASSPDGTFNYEQYF
TGCGCCAGCAGCCCTGACGGTACTTTTAACTACGAGCAGTACTTC
>TRBD1|TRBJ2-2|.|TRBV2|14
CATSPQGDTGELFF
TGTGCCACCAGCCCCCAGGGGGACACCGGGGAGCTGTTTTTT
>TRBD2|TRBJ2-7|.|TRBV7-9|14
CASSPGLAFNEQYF
TGTGCCAGCAGCCCGGGACTAGCGTTCAACGAGCAGTACTTC
>.|TRBJ1-1|.|TRBV10-3|14
CAISRVLGDTEAFF
TGTGCCATCAGTAGGGTGCTGGGGGACACTGAAGCTTTCTTT
>.|TRBJ1-2|.|TRBV2|15
CASSAVRQTNYGYTF
TGTGCCAGCAGTGCGGTCAGACAAACTAACTATGGCTACACCTTC
>.|TRBJ2-5|.|TRBV14|13
CASSRREGETQYF
TGTGCCAGCAGCCGGCGGGAAGGAGAGACCCAGTACTTC
>.|TRBJ2-1|.|TRBV11-3|14
CASSPSGPTTEQFF
TGTGCCAGCTCTCCCTCGGGACCTACGACCGAGCAGTTCTTC
>.|TRBJ2-7|.|TRBV9|14
CASSVAQGAYEQYF
TGTGCCAGCAGCGTAGCACAGGGCGCTTACGAGCAGTACTTC
>TRBD2|TRBJ2-1|.|TRBV29-1|14
CSAFSRGASHEQFF
TGCAGCGCCTTTTCGCGGGGGGCCTCCCATGAGCAGTTCTTC
>TRBD1|TRBJ1-2|few|TRBV7-2|14
CASSLQTGNYGYTF
TGTGCCAGCAGCTTACAGACAGGGAACTATGGCTACACCTTC